The subject of this entry is one T cell receptor beta chain. As yet, its antigen is unknown. This entry belongs to a study of beta chain features in type 1 diabetes. Investigators reverse transcribed all isolated RNA, so they sequenced expressed TCRB transcripts. Each sample of naive, central memory or regulatory T cells had, on average, approximately 3.5 million reads. The table came from immunoSEQ multiplex PCR; TCRdb's copy has only in-frame clones and leaves some out. The sample contains approximately 170,000 clones, roughly 8% of which appear only once. The CDR3 runs to 14 residues. V lost 0 bases to trimming and J lost 3 bases, with 7 bases between them. CDR1 and CDR2 from the germline V gene are SGHRS and YFSETQ. Findings and limits, study-wide: Significant though moderate, a shortening of TCRB CDR3s appeared in all four CD4+ subsets of Type 1 diabetes patients. Comparison showed that naive, central memory and Treg TCRB repertoires appeared more similar among patients than among healthy donors.

The receptor comes from a man between 18 and 29 years old with type 1 diabetes. This chain joins TRBV5-1 and TRBJ1-5; D remains ambiguous. Sequencing was performed on central memory CD4+ T cells from blood. The CDR3 bases are TGCGCCAGCAGCTTGGGAGTTGACAATCAGCCCCAGCATTTT. This translates into CASSLGVDNQPQHF.